Given below is one T cell receptor beta chain in context. This table comes from immunoSEQ multiplex PCR, and its TCRdb copy is limited to in-frame clones, with some not included. The sample consists of approximately 69,000 clones, around 90% of them appearing once. The CDR3 totals 17 residues. Germline V gene sequence: CDR1 SGHVS, CDR2 FNYEAQ. V was clipped by 3 bases and J by 4 bases; unmatched bases: 11. This sample was included in a study of blood T cell repertoires in COVID-19. The clonotype originates from a man aged 45-60 years with acute or convalescent COVID-19. Sequenced sample: peripheral blood. V is TRBV7-6 and J is TRBJ2-1, with 8 bases fitting TRBD1. For the CDR3, the DNA is TGTGCCAGCAGCTTGCCCCCGGACAGGGCATATTACAATGAGCAGTTCTTC. As protein: CASSLPPDRAYYNEQFF.